Listed here are 7 T cell receptor beta chains from one sample, sequenced in a study of shared clonotypes between healthy human individuals. This table comes from immunoSEQ multiplex PCR, and its TCRdb copy is limited to in-frame clones, with some not included. Here the sample spans 800,000 or so clones, roughly 96% being singletons. Terminally differentiated effector memory CD45RA+ cells were left out of the naive CD8 fraction, which was CD45RO-negative and positively selected for CCR7. Sequenced material: naive CD8+ T cells sorted from blood. The receptors shown here come from a man aged 25 to 45 in good health.

The V call is TRBV10-3, the J call TRBJ2-7, with TRBD1 identical over 9 bases. This CDR3 spans 16 amino acids. Per the germline V gene, CDR1 is ENHRY and CDR2 is SYGVKD. With 4 bases clipped from V and 4 bases from J, the junction kept 11 bases outside the gene matches. DNA of the CDR3: TGTGCCATCAGTGGGACTCTCGGGACAGGGTCGTACGAGCAGTACTTC. Translation: CAISGTLGTGSYEQYF.

In this sample, this clone turned up once. The same CDR3 is also encoded by other DNA sequences in this sample. The chain has TRBV6-5 and TRBJ2-7, with D uncertain. Germline V gives CDR1 MNHEY, CDR2 SVGAGI. The CDR3 has 12 amino acids. V dropped 4 bases and J dropped 0 bases, with 4 bases sitting between them. The CDR3 bases are TGTGCCAGCAGTTCACCCTCCTACGAGCAGTACTTC. Translating it yields CASSSPSYEQYF.

This chain joins TRBV5-6 and TRBJ2-5; D is perhaps TRBD1 (6 bases). This CDR3 has 13 amino acids. The V gene's germline CDR1 is SGHDT and CDR2 YYEEEE. Trimming removed 4 bases from V and 3 bases from J, with 10 bases in between. The CDR3 DNA reads as TGTGCCAGCAGCCGGGACATTGAAGAGACCCAGTACTTC. Protein: CASSRDIEETQYF.

This sequence joins TRBV27 and TRBJ1-1; D remains unclear. This CDR3 is 12 amino acids long. The germline CDR1 and CDR2 sequences are MNHEY and SMNVEV (reference sequence). Trimming took 5 bases from V and 4 from J, leaving 8 bases between them. The CDR3 loop reads CASSDRGTEAFF. DNA for the CDR3: TGTGCCAGCAGTGACCGAGGCACTGAAGCTTTCTTT.

The V and J genes are TRBV30 and TRBJ2-3, with D unresolved. The germline gives CDR1 GTSNPN, CDR2 SVGIG (reference sequence). The ends were cut back, 0 bases at V and 1 base at J, with 8 bases in the middle. The CDR3 extends over 14 amino acids. This CDR3 is CAWSVQIGTDTQYF. In nucleotides, the CDR3 is TGTGCCTGGAGTGTCCAGATCGGCACAGATACGCAGTATTTT.

The CDR3 coding sequence is TGCGCCAGCAGCCCCTGGGACTCAATTCCCACTGAAGCTTTCTTT. Protein sequence: CASSPWDSIPTEAFF. This sequence joins TRBV5-1 and TRBJ1-1; TRBD1 is a possible D gene (5 bases). The V end lost 4 bases, the J end lost 4 bases, and 17 bases lay between the germline ends. The CDR3 is made up of 15 amino acids. Germline values: CDR1 SGHRS, CDR2 YFSETQ.

Note on this clone: A much more abundant neighbour one base away suggests this may be a read error. The chain joins TRBV5-5 to TRBJ2-1; no firm D call. Germline CDR1 reads SGHKS; CDR2 reads YYEKEE (reference sequence). With 0 bases removed from V and 7 bases from J, the gap between germline ends came to 2 bases. This CDR3 has 11 amino acids. The chain's CDR3 is CASSLENEQFF. CDR3 coding DNA: TGTGCCAGCAGCTTGGAGAATGAGCAGTTCTTC.